Shown below are 14 T cell receptor beta chains from a single sample sequenced in a study of beta chain features in type 1 diabetes. What was sequenced were expressed TCRB transcripts, since all of the isolated RNA had been reverse transcribed. Clones were read by immunoSEQ multiplex PCR, and TCRdb kept only the in-frame ones, dropping some. The table records 900,000 or so clones, roughly 15% of them present only once. The sequenced sample was naive CD4+ T cells from blood. The receptors here all came from a woman under 30 in good health.

This clone was recorded a few times. The rearrangement joins TRBV29-1 to TRBJ2-3; possibly TRBD2 for D (5 bases). V was clipped by 2 bases and J by 1 base, with 7 bases between them. Germline lookup yields CDR1 SQVTM and CDR2 ANQGSEA. The CDR3 consists of 13 residues. The CDR3, as DNA: TGCAGCGTTGAACCAGCGGGCACAGATACGCAGTATTTT. Its translation: CSVEPAGTDTQYF.

The chain links TRBV7-2 to TRBJ2-5; D tentatively reads TRBD1 or TRBD2 (5 bases each). Per germline, CDR1 SGHTA and CDR2 FQGNSA. V dropped 5 bases and J dropped 4 bases, with 20 bases sitting between them. The CDR3 is made up of 16 amino acids. Here the CDR3 reads CASSLRGRAGGETQYF. CDR3 DNA sequence: TGTGCCAGCAGCCTAAGGGGACGAGCAGGAGGAGAGACCCAGTACTTC.

The genes are TRBV28 and TRBJ1-2; D is unresolved. Germline V gene lookup returns CDR1 MDHEN and CDR2 SYDVKM. V lost 4 bases and J lost 8, with 17 bases in between. CDR3 length equals 14 residues. CDR3 residues: CASSSVGDFGGYTF. CDR3 sequence (DNA): TGTGCCAGCAGTTCCGTGGGAGATTTTGGGGGCTACACCTTC.

This sequence joins TRBV2 and TRBJ1-5, with D unresolved. This CDR3 contains 12 residues. V dropped 7 bases and J dropped 5 bases, with 9 bases sitting between them. Germline V gene data show CDR1 as SNHLY and CDR2 as FYNNEI. CDR3: CASTMGDQPQHF. The DNA for the CDR3 is TGTGCCAGCACCATGGGAGATCAGCCCCAGCATTTT.

This chain connects TRBV6-5 to TRBJ1-1; 7 positions match TRBD1. This CDR3 has 14 residues. Germline CDR1 reads MNHEY; CDR2 reads SVGAGI. The V and J ends lost 8 bases and 1 base, in that order; junction bases with no gene match: 7. Here the CDR3 reads CASGKDRENTEAFF. CDR3 in DNA: TGTGCCAGCGGGAAAGACAGGGAGAACACTGAAGCTTTCTTT.

Of note for this clone: Compared with germline, one end of the junction differs, possibly owing to a read error. V and J are TRBV5-1 and TRBJ2-7; D not resolved. CDR3 length: 14 residues. Germline CDR1 SGHRS, CDR2 YFSETQ. This chain's CDR3 is CASRLALGSYEQYF. The CDR3 DNA is TGCGCCAGCAGATTGGCTTTGGGATCCTACGAGCAGTACTTC.

This clone has a handful of counts. The chain employs TRBV19 and TRBJ2-2; D might be TRBD1 (5 bases). Per germline, CDR1 LNHDA and CDR2 SQIVND (reference sequence). V lost 7 bases, J lost 8 bases, and 11 bases lay in between. The CDR3 is 12 amino acids. CDR3 protein: CASTSQGGELFF. The CDR3 coding sequence is TGTGCCAGTACCTCCCAGGGAGGGGAGCTGTTTTTT.

V and J are TRBV7-3 and TRBJ2-3; 7 bases fit TRBD1. The CDR3 is 13 residues long. In germline, CDR1 is SGHTA, CDR2 FQGTGA. V gave up 5 bases and J gave up 1 base; unmatched junction bases: 0. CDR3 amino acids: CASSQGGTDTQYF. The CDR3 DNA sequence: TGTGCCAGCAGCCAGGGGGGCACAGATACGCAGTATTTT.

This clone came up a few times. One base away lies a much larger clone, so this may be a sequencing read error. The chain uses TRBV4-2 and TRBJ2-3; D gene uncertain. Germline values: CDR1 LGHNA, CDR2 YNFKEQ. This CDR3 comprises 11 residues. Trimming shortened V by 5 bases and J by 3 bases, and 3 bases separated the two germline ends. CDR3 nucleotide sequence: TGTGCCAGCAGCATAACAGATACGCAGTATTTT. Translating it yields CASSITDTQYF.

This clone was observed a handful of times. A read error may account for a junction end that differs from germline. V and J are TRBV28 and TRBJ2-1, with 16 nucleotides matching TRBD2. The V gene's germline CDR1 is MDHEN and CDR2 SYDVKM. The CDR3 spans 14 residues. Here the CDR3 DNA reads TGTGCCAGCAGCCCCGGGACTAGCGGGAGGGCCGGGGTCTTC. Protein product: CASSPGTSGRAGVF.

This clone appeared a single time. This chain uses TRBV10-1 with TRBJ1-1, with D uncertain. V was trimmed by 2 bases and J by 0 bases, leaving 4 bases between them. This CDR3 has 13 residues. Germline values: CDR1 WNHNN, CDR2 SYGVQD (reference sequence). CDR3 region: CASSELLNTEAFF. Written as DNA, the CDR3 is TGCGCCAGCAGTGAGCTACTGAACACTGAAGCTTTCTTT.

The sample holds a few counts of this clone. The chain couples TRBV19 to TRBJ2-2, with 7 bases aligning to TRBD2. V shed 7 bases and J 7 bases; nucleotides not matched to a gene: 12. The CDR3 has 15 residues. Germline loops: CDR1 LNHDA, CDR2 SQIVND (reference sequence). The CDR3, as DNA: TGTGCCAGTACCCCCCTAAGCGGGACGGGCGGGGAGCTGTTTTTT. Translated, it gives CASTPLSGTGGELFF.

The chain joins TRBV4-2 to TRBJ2-2, with D possibly being TRBD1 or TRBD2 (5 bases each). V lost 3 bases, J lost 0 bases, and 8 bases lay in between. Germline V CDR1 and CDR2: LGHNA, YNFKEQ. The CDR3 length is 15 residues. The CDR3 region is CASSHGTANTGELFF. The CDR3 DNA reads as TGTGCCAGCAGCCACGGGACGGCGAACACCGGGGAGCTGTTTTTT.

J is TRBJ2-1 and V is TRBV7-2; 11 nucleotides match TRBD2. The trim removed 1 base at V and 15 bases at J, leaving 11 bases unmatched. The CDR3 sequence is 15 residues long. Germline-derived CDR1 and CDR2 are SGHTA and FQGNSA. CDR3 DNA: TGTGCCAGCAGCTTAGAGGGAACTAGCGGGAGAGGCCTGTTCTTC. Amino acid sequence: CASSLEGTSGRGLFF.